The clone carrying this TCR beta chain was picked up many times. The antigen remains undetermined. A lack of ophthalmopathy progression within 18 months defined stable Graves' hyperthyroidism. Uncontrolled infection, other autoimmune disease, pregnancy and lactation each barred patients from inclusion. This specimen comes from a study of T cells in Graves' hyperthyroidism and ophthalmopathy. Notes on the study in general: Among clonotypes expanded in thyroid above 0.001, most were also found in blood.

TCR beta CDR3 regions were amplified from RNA. The study used the HTBI primer set for a first-round RT-PCR of the TCR CDR3. Using its own MiXCR run on the multiplex PCR reads, TCRdb lists one record per CDR3 protein. The sample has a few hundred thousand distinct CDR3 sequences; 40% to 55% are singletons. The sequence came from a woman under 30 with Graves' hyperthyroidism. The sequencing sample was made of peripheral blood or thyroid tissue (not recorded which).

In nucleotides, the CDR3 is TGTGCCAGCAGTGCCCTCCGGGGTAGTGCGAGGGAGACCCAGTACTTC. Translated: CASSALRGSARETQYF. The genes are TRBV25-1 and TRBJ2-5; D is possibly TRBD2 (5 bases). Per the germline V gene, CDR1 is MGHDK and CDR2 is SYGVNS. There are 16 residues in the CDR3. Trimming took off 4 bases at V and 5 bases at J, with 20 bases between the two ends. Full variable domain (rest looked up from reference TRBV25-1 and TRBJ2-5): EADIYQTPRYLVIGTGKKITLECSQTMGHDKMYWYQQDPGMELHLIHYSYGVNSTEKGDLSSESTVSRIRTEHFPLTLESARPSHTSQYLCASSALRGSARETQYFGPGTRLLVL.